A single sample is the source of the 32 T cell receptor beta chains below, sequenced in a study of OX40 agonist ivuxolimab in advanced cancers. Assay: immunoSEQ multiplex PCR; the TCRdb copy retains only in-frame clones and omits some. The repertoire holds fewer than 90,000 clones, 75% to 90% seen once, with about 1.3% in the top ten. Sequenced material: CD4+ or CD8+ T cells sorted from blood, taken in a trial of the OX40 agonist ivuxolimab. The receptor source for this set is an adult with an advanced solid tumor such as melanoma, head and neck, liver or kidney cancer.

The rearrangement uses TRBV4-1 and TRBJ1-2; possibly TRBD1 for D (6 bases). V lost 0 bases and J 3 bases, leaving 11 bases between the germline ends. The CDR3 is made up of 15 amino acids. Germline lookup yields CDR1 MGHRA and CDR2 YSYEKL. This chain's CDR3 is CASSQEIQGYYGYTF. The DNA for the CDR3 is TGCGCCAGCAGCCAAGAGATACAGGGCTACTATGGCTACACCTTC.

The chain carries TRBV10-3 and TRBJ2-7; 8 bases fit TRBD2. Losses at the gene ends were 6 bases for V and 8 bases for J; bases not matched to a gene: 6. This CDR3 has 12 residues. Germline V lookup: CDR1 ENHRY, CDR2 SYGVKD. CDR3: CAIRSGGRQQYF. The DNA for the CDR3 is TGTGCCATCAGGAGTGGCGGGAGGCAGCAGTACTTC.

The rearrangement joins TRBV2 to TRBJ2-7; D is undetermined. Germline assignment: CDR1 SNHLY and CDR2 FYNNEI. V dropped 2 bases and J dropped 0 bases, with 11 bases sitting between them. This CDR3 is built from 15 residues. CDR3 loop: CASSEIRVSSYEQYF. CDR3 sequence (DNA): TGTGCCAGCAGTGAAATTCGGGTGAGCTCCTACGAGCAGTACTTC.

The chain employs TRBV9 and TRBJ1-2; a possible D gene is TRBD1 (6 bases). The CDR3 consists of 17 residues. Trimming removed 0 bases at V and 3 bases at J, with 18 bases between. Germline CDR1 reads SGDLS; CDR2 reads YYNGEE. The CDR3 coding sequence is TGTGCCAGCAGCGTAGGGCTCGGTGTCAGGGGAGACTATGGCTACACCTTC. This translates into CASSVGLGVRGDYGYTF.

This clone appeared a few times. The V and J genes are TRBV7-9 and TRBJ2-1; D may be TRBD2 (5 bases). Trimming pared 6 bases from V and 10 bases from J, leaving 10 bases between. Germline CDR1 and CDR2: SEHNR and FQNEAQ (reference sequence). The CDR3 extends over 11 amino acids. The CDR3 DNA reads as TGTGCCAGCAGACGCGGGTCCGAGCAGTTCTTC. This translates into CASRRGSEQFF.

The chain recombines TRBV2 with TRBJ1-3; D remains unclear. The germline gives CDR1 SNHLY, CDR2 FYNNEI. The CDR3 has 16 residues. Trimming pared 1 base from V and 0 bases from J, leaving 10 bases between. DNA of the CDR3: TGTGCCAGCAGTGAAGGGCCCGCATACTCTGGAAACACCATATATTTT. Protein: CASSEGPAYSGNTIYF.

The chain recombines TRBV5-6 with TRBJ1-4; the match to TRBD1 covers 10 bases. The CDR3 has 16 amino acids. The germline CDR1 and CDR2 sequences are SGHDT and YYEEEE. V lost 4 bases to trimming and J lost 7 bases; unmatched junction nucleotides: 10. The CDR3 bases are TGTGCCAGCAGCCCCGGGGCTGGACAGGGGGGTGAAAAACTGTTTTTT. Translating gives CASSPGAGQGGEKLFF.

J is TRBJ1-5 and V is TRBV2; 9 bases align to TRBD1. The J segment lost 6 bases and the V segment lost 7 bases, leaving 7 bases of the junction unmatched. This CDR3 spans 14 amino acids. The V gene's germline CDR1 is SNHLY and CDR2 FYNNEI. CDR3 bases: TGTGCCAGCACCCGACAGGGGGGGATTCAGCCCCAGCATTTT. Its translation is CASTRQGGIQPQHF. The variable domain in full, completed from reference TRBV2 and TRBJ1-5, reads EPEVTQTPSHQVTQMGQEVILRCVPISNHLYFYWYRQILGQKVEFLVSFYNNEISEKSEIFDDQFSVERPDGSNFTLKIRSTKLEDSAMYFCASTRQGGIQPQHFGDGTRLSIL.

The rearrangement joins TRBV11-3 to TRBJ2-7; no reliable D call. V gave up 1 base and J gave up 3 bases, with 10 bases separating them. This CDR3 region has 14 residues. Germline CDR1 and CDR2: SGHNT and YENEEA. The CDR3 DNA is TGTGCCAGCAGCTTAGGAAACGGATTCTACGAGCAGTACTTC. Its translation: CASSLGNGFYEQYF. Full variable domain (outside the CDR3, taken from reference TRBV11-3 and TRBJ2-7): EAGVVQSPRYKIIEKKQPVAFWCNPISGHNTLYWYLQNLGQGPELLIRYENEEAVDDSQLPKDRFSAERLKGVDSTLKIQPAELGDSAVYLCASSLGNGFYEQYFGPGTRLTVT.

The rearrangement joins TRBV5-4 to TRBJ1-5, with D possibly TRBD1 on 6 matching bases. CDR1 is SGHNT, CDR2 YYREEE, per germline (reference sequence). The germline V and J ends were trimmed by 0 bases and 3 bases, with 10 bases remaining between them. The CDR3 runs 15 residues. CDR3 in DNA: TGTGCCAGCAGCTTGGGGGGGCAGAACAATCAGCCCCAGCATTTT. It specifies CASSLGGQNNQPQHF.

The V call is TRBV18, the J call TRBJ1-1, with D uncertain. The CDR3 is made up of 13 amino acids. With 6 bases removed from V and 5 bases from J, the gap between germline ends came to 13 bases. Germline loops: CDR1 KGHSH, CDR2 LQKENI. CDR3 residues: CASSPPVRTEAFF. CDR3 bases: TGTGCCAGCTCCCCCCCTGTTCGGACTGAAGCTTTCTTT.

The chain couples TRBV4-1 to TRBJ2-1; 11 bases fit TRBD2. Germline V CDR1 and CDR2: MGHRA, YSYEKL. This CDR3 region has 16 residues. Unmatched junction bases numbered 7, after V lost 5 bases and J lost 4 bases. For the CDR3, the DNA is TGCGCCAGCAGCGCCCCTAGCGGGGGGCCATACAATGAGCAGTTCTTC. It translates to CASSAPSGGPYNEQFF.

This clone occurred a few times. V usage is TRBV4-1 and J usage is TRBJ2-6; 8 bases align to TRBD1. The length of the CDR3 is 17 residues. Germline V gene data show CDR1 as MGHRA and CDR2 as YSYEKL. With V trimmed by 1 base and J by 0 bases, 2 bases remained unmatched. CDR3 nucleotides: TGCGCCAGCAGCCAAGGGACAGGGAACTCTGGGGCCAACGTCCTGACTTTC. Its protein product is CASSQGTGNSGANVLTF.

The V call is TRBV30, the J call TRBJ2-2, with a possible D match to TRBD2 (6 bases). The CDR3 has 15 amino acids. Germline CDR1 GTSNPN, CDR2 SVGIG (reference sequence). V shed 0 bases and J shed 7 bases, with 15 bases lying between them. The CDR3 DNA reads TGTGCCTGGAGTGTTCAGGGAGCGGGTGGCGGGGAGCTGTTTTTT. It encodes CAWSVQGAGGGELFF.

The chain has TRBV28 and TRBJ2-3, with D perhaps TRBD1 or TRBD2 (5 bases each). The CDR3 is 13 residues long. Germline assignment: CDR1 MDHEN and CDR2 SYDVKM. With 6 bases removed from V and 2 bases from J, the gap between germline ends came to 9 bases. Here the CDR3 DNA reads TGTGCCAGCAGCGAGGGGACCACAGATACGCAGTATTTT. Translating gives CASSEGTTDTQYF. Combining the CDR3 with reference TRBV28 and TRBJ2-3 gives the whole variable domain DVKVTQSSRYLVKRTGEKVFLECVQDMDHENMFWYRQDPGLGLRLIYFSYDVKMKEKGDIPEGYSVSREKKERFSLILESASTNQTSMYLCASSEGTTDTQYFGPGTRLTVL.

This clone appeared a few times. The rearrangement uses TRBV28 and TRBJ1-1, with TRBD1 as a possible D gene (6 bases). The germline V gene has CDR1 MDHEN and CDR2 SYDVKM. V lost 6 bases and J 1 base, leaving 15 bases between the germline ends. The CDR3 is 15 residues long. This chain's CDR3 is CASSSHGGANTEAFF. The CDR3 DNA sequence: TGTGCCAGCAGCTCTCACGGGGGGGCGAACACTGAAGCTTTCTTT.

This chain connects TRBV5-4 to TRBJ2-6; TRBD2 might be the D (5 bases). The germline V and J ends were trimmed by 4 bases and 4 bases, with 15 bases remaining between them. There are 16 residues in the CDR3. Looked up from germline, CDR1 is SGHNT and CDR2 is YYREEE (reference sequence). The chain's CDR3 is CASSPGRGPGANVLTF. In DNA form, the CDR3 reads TGTGCCAGCAGCCCGGGCCGGGGTCCAGGGGCCAACGTCCTGACTTTC.

This chain connects TRBV6-6 to TRBJ2-1; D unresolved. The CDR3 length is 13 residues. Germline V gene lookup returns CDR1 MNHNY and CDR2 SVGAGI (reference sequence). Trimming pared 4 bases from V and 0 bases from J, leaving 4 bases between. In DNA, the CDR3 is TGTGCCAGCAGTTCGAACTCCTACAATGAGCAGTTCTTC. Residues: CASSSNSYNEQFF.

CDR3 in amino acids: CASSSGLQLGTQYF. CDR3 bases: TGTGCCAGCAGCTCCGGTCTGCAGTTGGGGACCCAGTACTTC. The J gene is TRBJ2-5, the V gene TRBV5-4; D unresolved. The CDR3 loop spans 14 amino acids. The germline gives CDR1 SGHNT, CDR2 YYREEE (reference sequence). Trimming shortened V by 3 bases and J by 7 bases, and 16 bases separated the two germline ends. Filled out from reference TRBV5-4 and TRBJ2-5, the complete variable domain reads ETGVTQSPTHLIKTRGQQVTLRCSSQSGHNTVSWYQQALGQGPQFIFQYYREEENGRGNFPPRFSGLQFPNYSSELNVNALELDDSALYLCASSSGLQLGTQYFGPGTRLLVL.

The V call is TRBV7-2, the J call TRBJ1-1; D unresolved. V lost 2 bases, J lost 0 bases, and 10 bases lay in between. The CDR3 totals 15 residues. Germline V gene sequence: CDR1 SGHTA, CDR2 FQGNSA. The CDR3 DNA sequence: TGTGCCAGCAGCTTAATGCCCCTCATGAACACTGAAGCTTTCTTT. Translation gives CASSLMPLMNTEAFF.

This sequence joins TRBV4-1 and TRBJ1-2, with a possible D match to TRBD1 (5 bases). Germline values: CDR1 MGHRA, CDR2 YSYEKL. The CDR3 is 13 amino acids. V lost 0 bases to trimming and J lost 7 bases, with 9 bases between them. The CDR3 bases are TGCGCCAGCAGCCAAGAGGTTGGGGCTGGCTACACCTTC. This codes for CASSQEVGAGYTF.

The CDR3 is CASSYSEADTQYF. In DNA form, the CDR3 reads TGTGCCAGCAGTTACTCTGAGGCCGATACGCAGTATTTT. V gene TRBV6-5 combines with J gene TRBJ2-3; D not resolved. Trimming left V 0 bases short and J 6 bases short, with 7 bases between. Germline CDR1 reads MNHEY; CDR2 reads SVGAGI. The CDR3 totals 13 residues.

In nucleotides, the CDR3 is TGTGCCAGCAGTGGGGACAGTAACTCTAGAGAAGCTTTCTTT. Translated, it gives CASSGDSNSREAFF. The genes are TRBV6-1 and TRBJ1-1, with 7 bases that match TRBD1. This CDR3 has 14 residues. Per germline, CDR1 MNHNS and CDR2 SASEGT. The V gene end was trimmed by 4 bases and the J gene end by 8 bases; junction bases not matched to a gene: 10.

This chain joins TRBV11-2 and TRBJ2-7; no definite D call. The CDR3 is made up of 15 amino acids. V was trimmed by 4 bases and J by 0 bases, leaving 13 bases between them. Germline assignment: CDR1 SGHAT and CDR2 FQNNGV. For the CDR3, the DNA is TGTGCCAGCAGCTCCCTTCCGGGCATCTCCTACGAGCAGTACTTC. Its translation: CASSSLPGISYEQYF.

CDR3 region: CASSLAPGQGGYNEQFF. The DNA for the CDR3 is TGCGCCAGCAGCTTGGCCCCGGGACAGGGGGGTTACAATGAGCAGTTCTTC. This sequence joins TRBV5-1 and TRBJ2-1; 11 nucleotides match TRBD1. The CDR3 length is 17 residues. CDR1 and CDR2 from the germline V gene are SGHRS and YFSETQ. J lost 4 bases, V lost 0 bases, and 6 bases had no gene match.

V is TRBV30 and J is TRBJ2-3, with D tentatively TRBD2 (6 bases). With 0 bases removed from V and 6 bases from J, the gap between germline ends came to 13 bases. Germline V CDR1 and CDR2: GTSNPN, SVGIG (reference sequence). The CDR3 totals 14 residues. The DNA for the CDR3 is TGTGCCTGGAGTGTCGGAGGGGCGAGTGATACGCAGTATTTT. Its translation is CAWSVGGASDTQYF.

The chain employs TRBV4-1 and TRBJ1-3, with TRBD1 matching over 8 bases. The germline V gene encodes CDR1 MGHRA and CDR2 YSYEKL. V lost 3 bases, J lost 2 bases, and 6 bases stayed unmatched. The CDR3 runs 16 residues. CDR3 coding DNA: TGCGCCAGCAGCCACATCACGGACAGGGCTGGAAACACCATATATTTT. Translated: CASSHITDRAGNTIYF.

The chain has TRBV25-1 and TRBJ2-7; a possible D gene is TRBD1 (6 bases). The CDR3 runs to 14 residues. Germline CDR1 and CDR2: MGHDK and SYGVNS. The germline V and J ends were trimmed by 3 bases and 2 bases, with 11 bases remaining between them. CDR3: CASSDEDRAYEQYF. CDR3 coding DNA: TGTGCCAGCAGTGATGAGGACAGAGCCTACGAGCAGTACTTC.

The chain employs TRBV5-1 and TRBJ2-2; tentatively, D is TRBD2 (5 bases). V dropped 4 bases and J dropped 4 bases, with 14 bases sitting between them. CDR1 is SGHRS, CDR2 YFSETQ, per germline. The CDR3 contains 15 residues. CDR3 residues: CASSAPLAATGELFF. The CDR3 coding sequence is TGCGCCAGCAGCGCCCCCCTAGCAGCCACCGGGGAGCTGTTTTTT.

The chain has TRBV9 and TRBJ2-1; tentative D call: TRBD1 (5 bases). Per germline, CDR1 SGDLS and CDR2 YYNGEE. This CDR3 spans 13 amino acids. V gave up 4 bases and J gave up 9 bases, with 14 bases separating them. CDR3: CASSPHLDTEQFF. The DNA for the CDR3 is TGTGCCAGCAGCCCCCACCTGGACACTGAGCAGTTCTTC.

The rearrangement joins TRBV30 to TRBJ1-2; maybe TRBD1 (5 bases). Between the trimmed V and J ends, which lost 2 bases and 3 bases, there was a span of 10 bases. This CDR3 has 13 residues. CDR1 is GTSNPN and CDR2 is SVGIG in the germline V gene (reference sequence). CDR3 sequence reads: CAWSLDTDYGYTF. CDR3 in DNA: TGTGCCTGGAGTTTGGACACGGACTATGGCTACACCTTC.

This chain uses TRBV18 with TRBJ2-1; D possibly uses TRBD1 or TRBD2 (5 bases each). The germline CDR1 and CDR2 sequences are KGHSH and LQKENI. The V and J ends lost 2 bases and 0 bases respectively, with 11 bases between them. The CDR3 length is 16 residues. CDR3: CASSPRAGSSYNEQFF. CDR3 DNA: TGTGCCAGCTCACCAAGGGCAGGGAGCTCCTACAATGAGCAGTTCTTC. Using reference TRBV18 and TRBJ2-1 for the parts outside the CDR3, the full variable domain is NAGVMQNPRHLVRRRGQEARLRCSPMKGHSHVYWYRQLPEEGLKFMVYLQKENIIDESGMPKERFSAEFPKEGPSILRIQQVVRGDSAAYFCASSPRAGSSYNEQFFGPGTRLTVL.